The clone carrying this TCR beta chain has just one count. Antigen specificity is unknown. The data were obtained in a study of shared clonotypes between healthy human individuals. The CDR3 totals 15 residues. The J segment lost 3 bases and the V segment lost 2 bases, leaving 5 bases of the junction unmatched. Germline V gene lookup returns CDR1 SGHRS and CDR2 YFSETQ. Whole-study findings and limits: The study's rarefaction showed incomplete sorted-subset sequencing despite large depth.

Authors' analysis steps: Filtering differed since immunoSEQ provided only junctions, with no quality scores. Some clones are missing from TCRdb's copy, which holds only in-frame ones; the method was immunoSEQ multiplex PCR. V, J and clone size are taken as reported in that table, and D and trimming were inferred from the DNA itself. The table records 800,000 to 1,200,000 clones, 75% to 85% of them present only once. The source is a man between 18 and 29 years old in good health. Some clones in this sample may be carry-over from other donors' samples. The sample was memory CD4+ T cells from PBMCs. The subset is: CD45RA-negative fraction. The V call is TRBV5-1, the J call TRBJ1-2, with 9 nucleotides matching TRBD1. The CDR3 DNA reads TGCGCCAGCAGCTTCCGGACAGGGGAACACTATGGCTACACCTTC. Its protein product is CASSFRTGEHYGYTF.